This is a list of T cell receptor beta chains from one sample in a study of blood T cell repertoires in COVID-19. TCRdb's copy holds only in-frame clones and misses some; the assay was immunoSEQ multiplex PCR. Of about 100,000 clones listed, around nine tenths are singletons. The sequencing input was peripheral blood. These receptors were taken from a human donor with COVID-19, enrolled during active disease. The donor label of this sample is uncertain. Each CDR3 is given with its conserved first and last residue. The D gene is left open where the match is weak. Where a row states a size, it is once, few, many or the class of an expanded clone; other rows omit it.

v_gene	j_gene	abundance	d_gene	CDR3nt	CDR3aa
TRBV3-1/TRBV3-2	TRBJ1-6	NA	NA	TGTGCCAGCAGCCTAGGGGATAAGAATTCACCCCTCCACTTT	CASSLGDKNSPLHF
TRBV3-1/TRBV3-2	TRBJ1-2	NA	TRBD1	TGTGCCAGCAGCCTTCGGGACAGGGGGTATGGCTACACCTTC	CASSLRDRGYGYTF
TRBV4-1	TRBJ1-2	NA	TRBD1	TGCGCCAGCAGCCAATTCGGTACACGGGACAGGGGTGGGAGAGGCTACACCTTC	CASSQFGTRDRGGRGYTF
TRBV5-6	TRBJ2-7	NA	TRBD1	TGTGCCAGCAGCTTGGGCCCAGGACAGGGGGCCCACGAGCAGTACTTC	CASSLGPGQGAHEQYF
TRBV15	TRBJ2-6	NA	NA	TGTGCCACCAGCAGAGCGTCCCCTGAGGCCCTGACTTTC	CATSRASPEALTF
TRBV6-4	TRBJ1-2	NA	NA	TGTGCCAGCAGTCTGACAGGTAGTGATGGCTACACCTTC	CASSLTGSDGYTF
TRBV10-2	TRBJ1-6	NA	NA	TGCGCCAGCAGGGACAGACCAGACTATAATTCACCCCTCCACTTT	CASRDRPDYNSPLHF
TRBV2	TRBJ1-6	NA	NA	TGTGCCAGTAAAGATCGACAGTATAATTCACCCCTCCACTTT	CASKDRQYNSPLHF
TRBV5-4	TRBJ1-2	NA	TRBD1	TGTGCCAGCAGCTTGGGGGACAGGGGAATAAGAGCTATAAACTATGGCTACACCTTC	CASSLGDRGIRAINYGYTF
TRBV28	TRBJ2-1	NA	NA	TGTGCCACCACCCGAGACTCCGGGACAAAGCAGTTCTTC	CATTRDSGTKQFF
TRBV19	TRBJ2-6	NA	NA	TGTGCCAGTAGTATTTACAGCTCTGGGGCCAACGTCCTGACTTTC	CASSIYSSGANVLTF
TRBV7-9	TRBJ1-4	NA	NA	TGTGCCAGCAGCCCCCCGGGTTCTCGTTACACAACTAATGAAAAACTGTTTTTT	CASSPPGSRYTTNEKLFF
TRBV5-4	TRBJ2-3	NA	NA	TGTGCCAGCAGCTTGGTACAGGCCCAGGGAGGTACGCAGTATTTT	CASSLVQAQGGTQYF
TRBV7-9	TRBJ2-5	NA	NA	TGTGCCAGCAGCTCCAATCCGGGAGTTTCGGAGACCCAGTACTTC	CASSSNPGVSETQYF
TRBV30	TRBJ1-3	NA	TRBD1	TGTGCCTGGAACCGGGACAGGGAAATCTCGGACACCATATATTTT	CAWNRDREISDTIYF
TRBV27	TRBJ2-7	NA	NA	TGTGCCAGCAGTTTCCGACTAGAGTCCTACGAGCAGTACTTC	CASSFRLESYEQYF
TRBV11-2	TRBJ1-2	NA	TRBD1	TGTGCCAGCAGCTTAGATCCGGACAGGGGGAAGAGCTACACCTTC	CASSLDPDRGKSYTF
TRBV3-1/TRBV3-2	TRBJ1-4	NA	NA	TGTGCCAGCAGCCAAGAACTAGGAGGACAACTGTTTTTT	CASSQELGGQLFF
TRBV25-1	TRBJ2-7	NA	TRBD1	TGTGCCAGCAGTCCTACCAGGGACAGTATAACCTACGAGCAGTACTTC	CASSPTRDSITYEQYF
TRBV6-2/TRBV6-3	TRBJ1-3	NA	NA	TGTGCCAGCAGTAACAGGGCGCATGGAAACACCATATATTTT	CASSNRAHGNTIYF
TRBV7-2	TRBJ2-2	medium-sized	TRBD1	TGTGCCAGCAGCTTAGCGACAGGGGCGGCCGGGGAGCTGTTTTTT	CASSLATGAAGELFF
TRBV5-4	TRBJ1-2	NA	TRBD1	TGTGCGGCAGGTGGGACAGGCTATGGCTACACCTTC	CAAGGTGYGYTF
TRBV6-1	TRBJ1-1	NA	TRBD1	TGTGCCAGCAGTGAAATACAGGGGGCTTTGGGCACTGAAGCTTTCTTT	CASSEIQGALGTEAFF
TRBV6-5	TRBJ2-7	NA	NA	TGTGCCATACAGGAGTTCTACGAGCAGTACTTC	CAIQEFYEQYF
TRBV24-1	TRBJ2-3	NA	TRBD1	TGTGCCACCAGTGATTCGGGACAGGGAACTGGGACGCAGTATTTT	CATSDSGQGTGTQYF
TRBV28	TRBJ1-6	few	NA	TGTGCCAGCAGTGAAGGGGGTCGGGGCCGAGCCGGTTCACCCCTCCACTTT	CASSEGGRGRAGSPLHF
TRBV27	TRBJ1-6	NA	TRBD1	TGTGCCAGCAGACCATCGACAGGGGCGAATTCACCCCTCCACTTT	CASRPSTGANSPLHF
TRBV19	TRBJ1-5	NA	TRBD1	TGTGCCAGTTGGACAGGGGGGTCGGGGCCCCAGCATTTT	CASWTGGSGPQHF
TRBV14	TRBJ2-7	NA	TRBD2	TGTGCCAGCAGCACCGGGACTAGCGGGAGAAGGTACGAGCAGTACTTC	CASSTGTSGRRYEQYF
TRBV5-1	TRBJ2-2	NA	TRBD2	TGCGCCAGCTCTGCGGGGGAAGGGAACACCGGGGAGCTGTTTTTT	CASSAGEGNTGELFF
TRBV9	TRBJ2-7	NA	TRBD1	TGTGCCAGCAGCGTGCAGGGGGCCGCCTACGAGCAGTACTTC	CASSVQGAAYEQYF
TRBV9	TRBJ1-4	NA	NA	TGTGCCAGCAGCGTAGGAGGACAGTTGGATGAAAAACTGTTTTTT	CASSVGGQLDEKLFF
TRBV18	TRBJ1-6	NA	NA	TGTGCCAGCTCACCACCGTCGCAGGATTACCAAGCAGGAAATTCACCCCTCCACTTT	CASSPPSQDYQAGNSPLHF
TRBV13	TRBJ2-1	NA	NA	TGTGCCAGCAGCTGCCGGGACTGCTCCTACAATGAGCAGTTCTTC	CASSCRDCSYNEQFF